These 3 T cell receptor beta chains originate from one sample sequenced in a study of blood T cell repertoires in COVID-19. TCRdb's table, derived via immunoSEQ multiplex PCR, lists solely in-frame clones and lacks some. Of some 200,000 clones listed, 86% were seen once; the top ten hold approximately 10%. The source material was peripheral blood. The source of these receptors is a woman in her sixties with COVID-19, enrolled during active disease.

This clone occurred a few times. The rearrangement links TRBV27 to TRBJ1-1; D remains unclear. CDR1 is MNHEY, CDR2 SMNVEV, per germline (reference sequence). The CDR3 loop spans 11 amino acids. V gave up 3 bases and J gave up 6 bases, with 5 bases separating them. CDR3 in amino acids: CASSFGAEAFF. CDR3 sequence (DNA): TGTGCCAGCAGTTTTGGAGCTGAAGCTTTCTTT.

The V and J genes are TRBV4-2 and TRBJ1-2; no reliable D call. V lost 1 base, J lost 4 bases, and 13 bases lay in between. This CDR3 has 15 amino acids. Germline-derived CDR1 and CDR2 are LGHNA and YNFKEQ. CDR3 bases: TGTGCCAGCAGCCAAGTAGAGGAGGGATCCTATGGCTACACCTTC. Its protein product is CASSQVEEGSYGYTF.

The chain uses TRBV4-1 and TRBJ1-1; the D is unclear. This CDR3 is 15 amino acids long. V lost 4 bases to trimming and J lost 1 base, with 13 bases between them. CDR1 and CDR2 from the germline V gene are MGHRA and YSYEKL. The CDR3 region has the DNA TGCGCCAGCAGCCCCGGGGAGAGCGGGAACACTGAAGCTTTCTTT. Translated: CASSPGESGNTEAFF.